This paragraph covers one TCR beta chain sequence. The antigen remains undetermined. The sample belongs to a study of shared clonotypes between healthy human individuals. Donation came from healthy HIV-negative adults that had no recent acute infections or vaccinations. The study, taken as a whole, reports: Researchers found naive subsets generally carried larger estimated richness than memory subsets.

Deep level was the assay's run setting. Several immunoSEQ plates received, in even portions, the genomic DNA of each subset. Sequencing was performed with immunoSEQ multiplex PCR; in TCRdb, only in-frame clones are kept and a portion is missing. The sample holds 2 million to 2.5 million clones, more than 85% seen once. This TCR was recovered from a man between 18 and 29 years old in good health. Some clones in this sample may be carry-over from other donors' samples. Sequenced sample: naive CD4+ T cells from PBMCs. Subset noted: CD45RA+ positively selected.

CDR3 nucleotide sequence: TGTGCCAGCAGTGGTCAGGGGGTCTTAGCCAAAAACATTCAGTACTTC. Translated, it gives CASSGQGVLAKNIQYF. The chain combines TRBV2 with TRBJ2-4, with 7 bases identical to TRBD1. The V and J ends lost 4 bases and 0 bases, in that order; junction bases with no gene match: 6. This CDR3 has 16 residues. Germline V lookup: CDR1 SNHLY, CDR2 FYNNEI.